This TCR beta chain is from a study of T cell responses to AZD1222 COVID-19 vaccine. Notes on the study in general: Spike-wide coverage was observed for vaccine-associated CD4 TCRs, with dominant responses at 160-218 and 743-854. Just a handful of AZD1222 recipients tested seropositive at baseline.

Sequencing used immunoSEQ multiplex PCR; TCRdb keeps in-frame clones, though not all of them. The sample shows 100,000 to 150,000 clones, 75% to 95% of them seen only once. Turning to this clone: Its antigen is unidentified.

V was pared by 4 bases and J by 6 bases, with 6 bases between. Germline V gene lookup returns CDR1 MDHEN and CDR2 SYDVKM. CDR3 length: 12 residues. This chain links TRBV28 with TRBJ2-2; possibly TRBD2 for D (6 bases). This sample comprised peripheral blood, obtained on day 0 of AZD1222 vaccination. This TCR was sampled from an adult in good health. CDR3 nucleotides: TGTGCCAGCAGTTCGGGAGCCGGGGAGCTGTTTTTT. Protein: CASSSGAGELFF.